This entry describes one T cell receptor beta chain. This entry comes from a study of tumor-infiltrating lymphocytes in localized non-small cell lung cancer. Sequencing used immunoSEQ multiplex PCR; TCRdb keeps in-frame clones, though not all of them. Of roughly 9,200 clones in the sample, about four fifths were seen once. This CDR3 is 16 amino acids long. The germline CDR1 and CDR2 sequences are KGHSH and LQKENI. The trim removed 3 bases at V and 5 bases at J, leaving 10 bases unmatched. The chain uses TRBV18 and TRBJ2-5; 9 bases are a match to TRBD1. This receptor was identified in a human donor with non-small cell lung cancer. The sequencing sample was made of uninvolved lung tissue not adjacent to the tumor. CDR3 region: CASSPLRTGVGETQYF. The CDR3 DNA reads as TGTGCCAGCTCACCCCTCCGGACAGGGGTTGGGGAGACCCAGTACTTC.